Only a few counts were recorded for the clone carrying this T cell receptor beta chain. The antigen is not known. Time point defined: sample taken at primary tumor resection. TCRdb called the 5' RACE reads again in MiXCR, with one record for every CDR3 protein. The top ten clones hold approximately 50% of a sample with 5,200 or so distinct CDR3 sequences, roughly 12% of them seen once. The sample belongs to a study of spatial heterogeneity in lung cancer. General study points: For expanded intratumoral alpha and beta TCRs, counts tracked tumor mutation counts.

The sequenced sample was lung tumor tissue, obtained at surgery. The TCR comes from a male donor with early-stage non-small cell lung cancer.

CDR3 loop: CASSVGREAYEQYF. As DNA, the CDR3 is TGTGCCAGCAGTGTCGGCAGGGAAGCCTACGAGCAGTACTTC. This chain joins TRBV2 and TRBJ2-7, with a tentative D call TRBD1 (5 bases). Germline V CDR1 and CDR2: SNHLY, FYNNEI. The ends were cut back, 4 bases at V and 2 bases at J, with 12 bases in the middle. This CDR3 comprises 14 residues.